One and the same sample provided the 9 T cell receptor beta chains below, sequenced in a study of patients and donors after allogeneic stem cell transplantation. TCRdb reprocessed the RT-PCR reads via MiXCR and lists one record per CDR3 protein. Of 390,000 or so distinct CDR3 sequences in the sample, roughly 17% were seen once. The specimen was blood, either unsorted or a sorted T cell fraction (not recorded which). The receptors were sampled from a human donor who was either an allogeneic HSCT recipient or a stem cell or donor lymphocyte infusion donor (not recorded which). It is not recorded whose cells these are; they may come from a transplant donor.

There are a few counts of this clonotype. This chain connects TRBV12-3 or TRBV12-4 to TRBJ2-3; TRBD1 or TRBD2 may be the D gene (5 bases each). V lost 6 bases, J lost 0 bases, and 16 bases lay in between. This CDR3 comprises 16 residues. CDR3 loop: CASSINGAVSTDTQYF. The CDR3, as DNA: TGTGCCAGCAGCATAAACGGGGCCGTCAGCACAGATACGCAGTATTTT.

This rearrangement joins TRBV24-1 to TRBJ2-3; D may be TRBD2 (6 bases). The CDR3 has 13 amino acids. V lost 8 bases and J lost 6, with 14 bases in between. Germline CDR1 is KGHDR and CDR2 is SFDVKD. The CDR3 loop is CATKGLAEDTQYF. For the CDR3, the DNA is TGTGCCACCAAGGGGTTAGCGGAGGATACGCAGTATTTT.

The chain is built from TRBV2 and TRBJ1-1, with D unclear. Germline lookup yields CDR1 SNHLY and CDR2 FYNNEI. V lost 3 bases to trimming and J lost 5 bases, with 7 bases between them. The CDR3 runs 12 residues. The CDR3 DNA reads TGTGCCAGCAGTGAGGGGTCGACTGAAGCTTTCTTT. Its translation: CASSEGSTEAFF.

The chain couples TRBV16 to TRBJ1-2; D unresolved. The length of the CDR3 is 11 residues. Germline V gene data show CDR1 as KGHSY and CDR2 as FQNENV. V gave up 3 bases and J gave up 8 bases, with 7 bases separating them. The CDR3 coding sequence is TGTGCCAGCAGCCAGACCCCGGGCTACACCTTC. It translates to CASSQTPGYTF. Together with reference TRBV16 and TRBJ1-2, the CDR3 gives the full variable domain: GEEVAQTPKHLVRGEGQKAKLYCAPIKGHSYVFWYQQVLKNEFKFLISFQNENVFDETGMPKERFSAKCLPNSPCSLEIQATKLEDSAVYFCASSQTPGYTFGSGTRLTVV.

The CDR3 nucleotides read TGTGCCAGCAACCTACTAGCGGGGATCTACAATGAGCAGTTCTTC. Translating it yields CASNLLAGIYNEQFF. This chain links TRBV6-1 with TRBJ2-1; 10 nucleotides agree with TRBD2. Germline loops: CDR1 MNHNS, CDR2 SASEGT. This CDR3 has 15 amino acids. J was trimmed by 3 bases and V by 7 bases; bases with no gene match: 6.

The chain is built from TRBV4-1 and TRBJ2-1, with 10 positions matching TRBD2. V shed 0 bases, J shed 6 bases, and the junction held 8 bases outside the gene matches. The CDR3 spans 17 residues. Germline CDR1 reads MGHRA; CDR2 reads YSYEKL. The CDR3 reads CASSQDGDSGGLNEQFF. The CDR3 DNA reads as TGCGCCAGCAGCCAAGATGGCGATAGCGGGGGGCTCAATGAGCAGTTCTTC.

This clonotype was counted only a few times. This chain joins TRBV7-6 and TRBJ1-2, with 8 bases aligning to TRBD1. The V gene end was trimmed by 5 bases and the J gene end by 0 bases; junction bases not matched to a gene: 8. Looked up from germline, CDR1 is SGHVS and CDR2 is FNYEAQ. The CDR3 has 16 amino acids. The CDR3 loop reads CASSLRGQAPNYGYTF. The CDR3 bases are TGTGCCAGCAGCCTCAGGGGACAGGCCCCTAACTATGGCTACACCTTC.

This chain joins TRBV11-2 and TRBJ2-7, with D possibly being TRBD1 (6 bases). The V gene lost 5 bases and the J gene lost 2 bases, with 13 bases spanning the gap. The V gene's germline CDR1 is SGHAT and CDR2 FQNNGV. This CDR3 region has 14 residues. The CDR3 DNA reads TGTGCCAGCAGCCGACAACAGGGTACCTACGAGCAGTACTTC. Encoded protein: CASSRQQGTYEQYF.

This chain uses TRBV10-3 with TRBJ2-1, with D unresolved. V shed 10 bases and J shed 3 bases, with 13 bases lying between them. The germline V gene encodes CDR1 ENHRY and CDR2 SYGVKD. The CDR3 runs to 13 residues. The CDR3 DNA is TGTGCCAGCGCACCTGGCGGCTACAATGAGCAGTTCTTC. Its translation: CASAPGGYNEQFF.